Below, one T cell receptor (beta chain) is given with its context. V was trimmed by 1 base and J by 0 bases, leaving 7 bases between them. The CDR3 length is 15 residues. Germline values: CDR1 SGHVS, CDR2 FQNEAQ. The data originate from a study of blood T cell repertoires in COVID-19. Study as a whole: The United States, Italy and Spain were the sources of the acute and convalescent COVID-19 samples. In each case, the material was cDNA or gDNA derived from T cells, B-cell-depleted T cells, or PBMCs.

In the source study's methods: Reference gene primer amplification in the assay estimated nucleated cell counts. Generated by immunoSEQ multiplex PCR, the TCRdb table keeps only in-frame clones and is missing some. That table supplies the V and J calls and clone size; D and trimming were determined from the DNA. The table records hundreds of thousands of clones, roughly 87% of them present only once. This receptor was obtained from a man aged 18 to 29 with active or convalescent COVID-19. The chain combines TRBV7-8 with TRBJ2-1; no clear D. The sample comprised peripheral blood. The CDR3 reads CASSLGVSSYNEQFF. The CDR3 DNA follows: TGTGCCAGCAGCTTAGGTGTTAGCTCCTACAATGAGCAGTTCTTC.